The 9 T cell receptor beta chains listed next were all sequenced from one sample in a study of neurological immune-mediated disorders. Specified time point: longitudinal time-point 3. TCRdb analysed the 5' RACE reads with MiXCR anew, one entry per CDR3 protein. The table has 95,000 to 110,000 distinct CDR3 sequences, 10% to 12% seen once. Sequencing used PBMCs. Every receptor here comes from a female donor with HTLV-1-associated myelopathy (HAM/TSP).

This clonotype has ten or more counts. The rearrangement joins TRBV20-1 to TRBJ2-7, with 7 bases aligning to TRBD2. Trimming removed 3 bases from V and 1 base from J; junction bases left unmatched: 9. Germline loops: CDR1 DFQATT, CDR2 SNEGSKA (reference sequence). CDR3 length: 15 amino acids. As DNA, the CDR3 is TGCAGTGCTAGGCCCCGGGAGGCCCCTTCCTACGAGCAGTACTTC. Translation: CSARPREAPSYEQYF.

This clonotype appeared many times. The rearrangement joins TRBV5-1 to TRBJ1-6, with 7 bases identical to TRBD1. Germline values: CDR1 SGHRS, CDR2 YFSETQ. The V and J ends lost 5 bases and 10 bases, in that order; junction bases with no gene match: 9. The CDR3 covers 14 residues. The CDR3 nucleotides read TGCGCCAGCAGGCCCGGGACAGACAACTCACCCCTCCACTTT. Amino acid sequence: CASRPGTDNSPLHF.

This clonotype was picked up many times. V usage is TRBV4-1 and J usage is TRBJ1-6; 11 nucleotides align to TRBD1. The CDR3 sequence is 17 residues long. In germline, CDR1 is MGHRA, CDR2 YSYEKL. Germline trimming cut 0 bases from V and 13 bases from J; bases unmatched to any gene: 11. The CDR3 region is CASSQEIVGQGATPLHF. The CDR3 DNA sequence: TGCGCCAGCAGCCAAGAAATTGTCGGACAGGGGGCGACGCCCCTCCACTTT.

The sample holds many counts of this clonotype. The chain combines TRBV20-1 with TRBJ2-7; 11 nucleotides match TRBD2. The V segment lost 0 bases and the J segment 2 bases; nucleotides outside the gene matches: 6. The length of the CDR3 is 16 residues. Germline CDR1 is DFQATT and CDR2 is SNEGSKA (reference sequence). Here the CDR3 reads CSARDRLAGGAYEQYF. In nucleotides, the CDR3 is TGCAGTGCTAGAGATCGTCTAGCGGGGGGAGCCTACGAGCAGTACTTC.

In its sample, this clonotype was seen many times. The genes are TRBV11-2 and TRBJ2-7, with D perhaps matching TRBD1 (5 bases). CDR3 length: 16 amino acids. Trimming pared 1 base from V and 1 base from J, leaving 14 bases between. Germline V gene sequence: CDR1 SGHAT, CDR2 FQNNGV. The CDR3 region has the DNA TGTGCCAGCAGCTTAGCCGGCCAGGGTTATTCCTACGAGCAGTACTTC. This encodes CASSLAGQGYSYEQYF.

The sample holds many counts of this clonotype. The gene calls are TRBV20-1 and TRBJ2-3; D remains unclear. CDR3 length: 13 residues. V lost 1 base, J lost 2 bases, and 7 bases lay in between. The germline CDR1 and CDR2 sequences are DFQATT and SNEGSKA (reference sequence). CDR3 sequence reads: CSARVRVTDTQYF. CDR3 DNA sequence: TGCAGTGCTAGAGTTCGGGTCACAGATACGCAGTATTTT.

This clonotype was counted many times. This chain uses TRBV6-6 with TRBJ2-3; 9 bases match TRBD2. CDR3 length: 14 amino acids. Per the germline V gene, CDR1 is MNHNY and CDR2 is SVGAGI (reference sequence). The trim removed 7 bases at V and 4 bases at J, leaving 6 bases unmatched. Here the CDR3 reads CASKASGNADTQYF. DNA for the CDR3: TGTGCCAGCAAGGCTAGCGGGAACGCAGATACGCAGTATTTT.

This chain joins TRBV11-1 and TRBJ1-6, with D uncertain. There are 15 residues in the CDR3. Trimming stripped 5 bases from V and 9 bases from J, with 17 bases between. CDR1 is SGHAT, CDR2 FQDESV, per germline (reference sequence). This chain's CDR3 is CASSDLGRLFSPLHF. The CDR3 nucleotides are TGTGCCAGCAGCGACCTAGGGCGCCTCTTTTCACCCCTCCACTTT.

The sample holds many counts of this clonotype. The CDR3 DNA reads as TGTGCCAGCAGTTCCGCGAATGGCAGGTTCGATGGCTACACCTTC. It specifies CASSSANGRFDGYTF. The chain joins TRBV6-6 to TRBJ1-2; D is uncertain. The CDR3 extends over 15 amino acids. Trimming left V 4 bases short and J 6 bases short, with 18 bases between. CDR1 is MNHNY, CDR2 SVGAGI, per germline (reference sequence).